This T cell receptor (beta chain) was captured in a study of T cell responses to AZD1222 COVID-19 vaccine. Study-wide points: Only after the peak T cell response were repertoires sampled.

To note about this clone: What it recognizes is unknown.

Clones were read by immunoSEQ multiplex PCR, and TCRdb kept only the in-frame ones, dropping some. The sample gives about 120,000 clones, roughly nine tenths of which show up once; 2% to 3% is in the top ten. The clonotype was recovered from an adult in good health. This material consisted of peripheral blood, taken on day 0 of AZD1222 vaccination.

The CDR3 reads CASRSTGGETQYF. CDR3 DNA sequence: TGTGCCAGCAGGTCCACAGGGGGAGAGACCCAGTACTTC. The rearrangement links TRBV6-5 to TRBJ2-5; 8 nucleotides agree with TRBD1. Germline CDR1 MNHEY, CDR2 SVGAGI. The CDR3 covers 13 residues. V was pared by 6 bases and J by 4 bases, with 4 bases of the junction left unmatched.